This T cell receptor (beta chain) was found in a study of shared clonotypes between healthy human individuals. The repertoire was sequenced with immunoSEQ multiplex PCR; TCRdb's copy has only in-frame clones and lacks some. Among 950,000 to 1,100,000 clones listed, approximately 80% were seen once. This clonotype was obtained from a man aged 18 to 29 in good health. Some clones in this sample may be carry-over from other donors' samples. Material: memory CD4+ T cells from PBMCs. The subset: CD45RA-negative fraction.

The CDR3 DNA follows: TGTGCCAGCAGTCGGACAGGGTTGGATGAAAAACTGTTTTTT. Its translation is CASSRTGLDEKLFF. The chain employs TRBV6-5 and TRBJ1-4, with 8 bases matching TRBD1. Germline-derived CDR1 and CDR2 are MNHEY and SVGAGI. The junction had 5 bases not matched to a gene; V was cut back by 5 bases and J by 6 bases. CDR3 length equals 14 residues.